These 28 T cell receptor beta chains originate from one sample sequenced in a study of T cell responses to AZD1222 COVID-19 vaccine. Sequencing used immunoSEQ multiplex PCR; TCRdb keeps in-frame clones, though not all of them. The data hold 110,000 to 150,000 clones, with around nine tenths observed a single time. This specimen was peripheral blood, taken on day 0 of AZD1222 vaccination. The receptors originated from an adult in good health.

This chain's CDR3 is CASSAWTGLMNTEAFF. The DNA of the CDR3 is TGTGCCAGCAGTGCCTGGACAGGGCTAATGAACACTGAAGCTTTCTTT. The rearrangement joins TRBV6-2 or TRBV6-3 to TRBJ1-1; 8 nucleotides agree with TRBD1. CDR3 length: 16 residues. CDR1 and CDR2 (germline): MNHEY, SVGEGT. J was trimmed by 0 bases and V by 5 bases; bases with no gene match: 8.

This chain uses TRBV4-1 with TRBJ2-7; D unclear. The ends were cut back, 1 base at V and 0 bases at J, with 4 bases in the middle. This CDR3 comprises 13 residues. Germline V gene lookup returns CDR1 MGHRA and CDR2 YSYEKL. CDR3 amino acids: CASSQGPSYEQYF. For the CDR3, the DNA is TGCGCCAGCAGCCAAGGACCCTCCTACGAGCAGTACTTC.

The CDR3 loop is CASSLTPNQPQHF. The CDR3, as DNA: TGTGCCAGCAGCCTAACCCCCAATCAGCCCCAGCATTTT. This chain connects TRBV3-1 (or the pseudogene TRBV3-2) to TRBJ1-5; D call uncertain. This CDR3 spans 13 amino acids. Trimming pared 4 bases from V and 3 bases from J, leaving 7 bases between. Germline CDR1 is LGHDT and CDR2 is YNNKEL (reference sequence).

J is TRBJ1-2 and V is TRBV5-4, with 8 positions matching TRBD1. The CDR3 has 16 residues. The junction had 9 bases not matched to a gene; V was cut back by 4 bases and J by 1 base. CDR1 and CDR2 (germline): SGHNT, YYREEE (reference sequence). The CDR3 region is CASSPSTGVGNYGYTF. In DNA form, the CDR3 reads TGTGCCAGCAGCCCGTCGACAGGGGTTGGTAACTATGGCTACACCTTC.

V is TRBV11-2 and J is TRBJ1-3, with TRBD1 as a possible D gene (6 bases). CDR1 is SGHAT and CDR2 is FQNNGV in the germline V gene. CDR3 size: 15 residues. The V gene lost 7 bases and the J gene lost 4 bases, with 17 bases spanning the gap. DNA of the CDR3: TGTGCCAGCAACGGCGGGGGACAACTAGGAAACACCATATATTTT. This sequence encodes CASNGGGQLGNTIYF.

The gene calls are TRBV7-9 and TRBJ1-6; D remains ambiguous. From germline, CDR1 is SEHNR and CDR2 FQNEAQ (reference sequence). There are 16 residues in the CDR3. Trimming left V 5 bases short and J 5 bases short, with 16 bases between. DNA of the CDR3: TGTGCCAGCAGCCTCCGAGGGCAGGCTAATAATTCACCCCTCCACTTT. Its translation is CASSLRGQANNSPLHF.

This rearrangement joins TRBV19 to TRBJ2-1, with D tentatively TRBD2 (6 bases). CDR1 LNHDA and CDR2 SQIVND come from the germline V gene (reference sequence). The CDR3 sequence is 14 residues long. Trimming cost V 1 base and J 5 bases, with 9 bases left between them. The CDR3 coding sequence is TGTGCCAGTAGTATAGCGGGAGCCCACAATGAGCAGTTCTTC. It yields the protein CASSIAGAHNEQFF.

The rearrangement links TRBV30 to TRBJ2-3, with TRBD1 matching 10 bases. V was clipped by 0 bases and J by 4 bases; unmatched bases: 4. From germline, CDR1 is GTSNPN and CDR2 SVGIG (reference sequence). The CDR3 sequence is 15 residues long. This chain's CDR3 is CAWSVLGQGADTQYF. CDR3 sequence (DNA): TGTGCCTGGAGTGTTTTAGGACAGGGGGCAGATACGCAGTATTTT. The variable domain in full, with the rest retrieved from reference TRBV30 and TRBJ2-3, is SQTIHQWPATLVQPVGSPLSLECTVEGTSNPNLYWYRQAAGRGLQLLFYSVGIGQISSEVPQNLSASRPQDRQFILSSKKLLLSDSGFYLCAWSVLGQGADTQYFGPGTRLTVL.

The chain joins TRBV12-5 to TRBJ1-6; D might be TRBD1 (5 bases). The CDR3 totals 14 residues. Trimming pared 5 bases from V and 7 bases from J, leaving 12 bases between. Per the germline V gene, CDR1 is LGHNT and CDR2 is FRNRAP. CDR3 DNA sequence: TGTGCTAGTGGTGGCGGGACGGAGAATTCACCCCTCCACTTT. Encoded protein: CASGGGTENSPLHF.

This clone turned up a few times. The gene calls are TRBV7-6 and TRBJ2-5; 14 bases fit TRBD2. The CDR3 has 17 amino acids. From germline, CDR1 is SGHVS and CDR2 FNYEAQ. V lost 5 bases, J lost 5 bases, and 10 bases stayed unmatched. Written as DNA, the CDR3 is TGTGCCAGCAGCCCAGGGACTAGCGGGAGATGGGATGAGACCCAGTACTTC. It specifies CASSPGTSGRWDETQYF.

The chain carries TRBV27 and TRBJ1-1; a weak D match, TRBD1 (5 bases). Trimming took off 5 bases at V and 1 base at J, with 14 bases between the two ends. The CDR3 spans 15 residues. CDR1 and CDR2 (germline): MNHEY, SMNVEV (reference sequence). CDR3 loop: CASSPPQGSNTEAFF. CDR3 nucleotides: TGTGCCAGCAGTCCCCCCCAGGGCTCGAACACTGAAGCTTTCTTT.

The J gene is TRBJ2-6, the V gene TRBV9; possible D gene TRBD2, 5 bases. V lost 5 bases, J lost 0 bases, and 12 bases lay in between. Germline V gives CDR1 SGDLS, CDR2 YYNGEE. CDR3 length: 16 residues. The CDR3 sequence is CASSDGRGSGANVLTF. The CDR3 DNA sequence: TGTGCCAGCAGTGACGGACGGGGCTCTGGGGCCAACGTCCTGACTTTC. Full variable domain (remainder filled in from reference TRBV9 and TRBJ2-6): DSGVTQTPKHLITATGQRVTLRCSPRSGDLSVYWYQQSLDQGLQFLIQYYNGEERAKGNILERFSAQQFPDLHSELNLSSLELGDSALYFCASSDGRGSGANVLTFGAGSRLTVL.

J is TRBJ2-7 and V is TRBV18; no definite D call. The CDR3 spans 13 residues. V gave up 0 bases and J gave up 2 bases, with 5 bases separating them. Per germline, CDR1 KGHSH and CDR2 LQKENI. CDR3 sequence reads: CASSPPAAYEQYF. The CDR3 DNA reads TGTGCCAGCTCACCACCGGCAGCCTACGAGCAGTACTTC.

J is TRBJ1-1 and V is TRBV4-3; D uncertain. CDR1 and CDR2 from the germline V gene are LGHNA and YSLEER. The CDR3 has 15 amino acids. Trimming took off 0 bases at V and 0 bases at J, with 8 bases between the two ends. The CDR3 region has the DNA TGCGCCAGCAGCCAAGAATCCGGACTGAACACTGAAGCTTTCTTT. Translated: CASSQESGLNTEAFF.

The chain carries TRBV7-2 and TRBJ1-1; the match to TRBD1 covers 8 bases. From germline, CDR1 is SGHTA and CDR2 FQGNSA. The length of the CDR3 is 14 residues. Germline trimming cut 5 bases from V and 7 bases from J; bases unmatched to any gene: 9. CDR3 bases: TGTGCCAGCAGCGGAAGGACAGGGTTTCATGAAGCTTTCTTT. Translated, it gives CASSGRTGFHEAFF.

In DNA, the CDR3 is TGTGCCTGGGCCATAATGGGGGGAAACGAGCAGTACTTC. Residues: CAWAIMGGNEQYF. The chain employs TRBV30 and TRBJ2-7, with D possibly matching TRBD2 (6 bases). Germline V gives CDR1 GTSNPN, CDR2 SVGIG (reference sequence). V was shortened by 5 bases and J by 5 bases, with 16 bases between the two germline ends. CDR3 length: 13 amino acids.

This clone has just a few counts. The chain couples TRBV28 to TRBJ1-6; TRBD1 matches 9 bases. V dropped 3 bases and J dropped 1; count of bases not matched to a gene: 7. CDR1 is MDHEN, CDR2 SYDVKM, per germline. This CDR3 has 18 residues. CDR3 sequence reads: CASSLGTGKGSYNSPLHF. The CDR3 DNA is TGTGCCAGCAGTTTGGGGACAGGGAAGGGGTCCTATAATTCACCCCTCCACTTT.

The J gene is TRBJ2-7, the V gene TRBV6-5, with D perhaps given as TRBD1 or TRBD2 (6 bases each). CDR1 and CDR2 (germline): MNHEY, SVGAGI. V lost 5 bases and J 2 bases, leaving 13 bases between the germline ends. The CDR3 runs 14 residues. CDR3 bases: TGTGCCAGCAGTCTAAACGGGGGCCCCTACGAGCAGTACTTC. It is translated as CASSLNGGPYEQYF.

In nucleotides, the CDR3 is TGTGCCAGCAGCTTAGGGCACCGCCGAAAGGGGTACGAGCAGTACTTC. Translated, it gives CASSLGHRRKGYEQYF. The chain recombines TRBV7-2 with TRBJ2-7, with D perhaps TRBD1 (5 bases). V dropped 1 base and J dropped 4 bases, with 17 bases sitting between them. CDR3 length: 16 residues. Germline V CDR1 and CDR2: SGHTA, FQGNSA.

This chain uses TRBV9 with TRBJ2-7, with 7 bases fitting TRBD1. Per germline, CDR1 SGDLS and CDR2 YYNGEE. This CDR3 region has 14 residues. The ends lost 0 bases at V and 2 bases at J; junction bases unmatched: 2. The CDR3 reads CASSVDQGAYEQYF. The DNA of the CDR3 is TGTGCCAGCAGCGTAGATCAGGGGGCCTACGAGCAGTACTTC.

CDR3 region: CAISEFTNRSSYEQYF. In DNA, the CDR3 is TGTGCCATCAGTGAGTTTACTAACAGAAGCTCCTACGAGCAGTACTTC. The chain links TRBV10-3 to TRBJ2-7, with D hard to call. The germline V gene encodes CDR1 ENHRY and CDR2 SYGVKD. The CDR3 contains 16 residues. Trimming removed 1 base at V and 0 bases at J, with 13 bases between.

The chain couples TRBV19 to TRBJ1-1; tentative D call: TRBD1 (6 bases). In germline, CDR1 is LNHDA, CDR2 SQIVND (reference sequence). V dropped 4 bases and J dropped 6 bases, with 18 bases sitting between them. The CDR3 sequence is 15 residues long. The CDR3 nucleotides are TGTGCCAGTAGTAGGCTACAGGGTGGGAGCTCTGAAGCTTTCTTT. Protein: CASSRLQGGSSEAFF. Complete variable domain (other parts from reference TRBV19 and TRBJ1-1): DGGITQSPKYLFRKEGQNVTLSCEQNLNHDAMYWYRQDPGQGLRLIYYSQIVNDFQKGDIAEGYSVSREKKESFPLTVTSAQKNPTAFYLCASSRLQGGSSEAFFGQGTRLTVV.

The gene calls are TRBV28 and TRBJ2-1; TRBD1 might be the D (6 bases). The germline V and J ends were trimmed by 4 bases and 7 bases, with 11 bases remaining between them. The germline V gene encodes CDR1 MDHEN and CDR2 SYDVKM. The CDR3 contains 13 residues. The CDR3 is CASSSSGENEQFF. The CDR3 DNA is TGTGCCAGCAGTTCCTCAGGGGAGAATGAGCAGTTCTTC. The full variable domain, with the rest looked up from reference TRBV28 and TRBJ2-1, is DVKVTQSSRYLVKRTGEKVFLECVQDMDHENMFWYRQDPGLGLRLIYFSYDVKMKEKGDIPEGYSVSREKKERFSLILESASTNQTSMYLCASSSSGENEQFFGPGTRLTVL.

This chain joins TRBV30 and TRBJ2-1, with 9 bases lining up with TRBD2. Looked up from germline, CDR1 is GTSNPN and CDR2 is SVGIG (reference sequence). The CDR3 runs 17 residues. The V segment lost 0 bases and the J segment 3 bases; nucleotides outside the gene matches: 9. The CDR3 coding sequence is TGTGCCTGGAGTGTACAAAGGCTAGCGGGGATCTACAATGAGCAGTTCTTC. Amino acid sequence: CAWSVQRLAGIYNEQFF.

V and J are TRBV28 and TRBJ2-5, with 16 bases lining up with TRBD2. Per germline, CDR1 MDHEN and CDR2 SYDVKM. The V gene end was trimmed by 3 bases and the J gene end by 7 bases; junction bases not matched to a gene: 5. CDR3 length equals 16 residues. The CDR3 reads CASSLGLAGGIGTQYF. CDR3 bases: TGTGCCAGCAGTTTGGGACTAGCGGGAGGGATCGGGACCCAGTACTTC.

V gene TRBV6-1 combines with J gene TRBJ2-7; D unresolved. The CDR3 totals 14 residues. V was shortened by 3 bases and J by 5 bases, with 14 bases between the two germline ends. The germline V gene encodes CDR1 MNHNS and CDR2 SASEGT. CDR3 sequence (DNA): TGTGCCAGCAGTGACCGAATCGGGCCCCACGAGCAGTACTTC. It yields the protein CASSDRIGPHEQYF.

J is TRBJ2-3 and V is TRBV2; 7 bases match TRBD2. In germline, CDR1 is SNHLY, CDR2 FYNNEI. This CDR3 has 14 residues. V dropped 7 bases and J dropped 4; count of bases not matched to a gene: 8. For the CDR3, the DNA is TGTGCCAGCAAAGGTGGGAGGGAGTCAGATACGCAGTATTTT. This gives the protein CASKGGRESDTQYF.

The chain has TRBV6-4 and TRBJ1-1, with D possibly being TRBD1 (5 bases). The germline V and J ends were trimmed by 6 bases and 4 bases, with 12 bases remaining between them. The CDR3 consists of 13 residues. Per germline, CDR1 MRHNA and CDR2 SNTAGT. CDR3 DNA sequence: TGTGCCAGCAGGCAGGGCGTGGGCACTGAAGCTTTCTTT. It yields the protein CASRQGVGTEAFF.